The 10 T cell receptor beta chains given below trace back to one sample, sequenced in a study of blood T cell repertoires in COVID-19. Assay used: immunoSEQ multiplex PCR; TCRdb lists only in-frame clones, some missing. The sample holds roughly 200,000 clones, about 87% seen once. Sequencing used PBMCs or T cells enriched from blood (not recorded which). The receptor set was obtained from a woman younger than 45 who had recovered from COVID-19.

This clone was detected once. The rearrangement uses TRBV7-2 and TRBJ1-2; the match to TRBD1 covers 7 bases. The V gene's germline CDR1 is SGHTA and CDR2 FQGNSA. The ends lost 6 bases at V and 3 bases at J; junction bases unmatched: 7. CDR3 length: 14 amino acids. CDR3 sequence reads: CASRPGGFDYGYTF. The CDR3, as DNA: TGTGCCAGCAGGCCAGGGGGTTTCGACTATGGCTACACCTTC.

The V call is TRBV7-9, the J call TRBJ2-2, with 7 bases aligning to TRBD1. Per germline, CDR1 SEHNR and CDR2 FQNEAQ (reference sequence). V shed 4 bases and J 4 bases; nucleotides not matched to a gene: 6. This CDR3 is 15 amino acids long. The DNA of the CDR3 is TGTGCCAGCAGCTCTGAGGGGGCCGTCACCGGGGAGCTGTTTTTT. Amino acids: CASSSEGAVTGELFF.

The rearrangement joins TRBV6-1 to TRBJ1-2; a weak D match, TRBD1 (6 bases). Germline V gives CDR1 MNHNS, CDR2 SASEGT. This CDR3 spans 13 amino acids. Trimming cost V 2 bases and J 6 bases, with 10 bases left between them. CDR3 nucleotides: TGTGCCAGCAGTGAAACAGGGTCCGATGGCTACACCTTC. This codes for CASSETGSDGYTF.

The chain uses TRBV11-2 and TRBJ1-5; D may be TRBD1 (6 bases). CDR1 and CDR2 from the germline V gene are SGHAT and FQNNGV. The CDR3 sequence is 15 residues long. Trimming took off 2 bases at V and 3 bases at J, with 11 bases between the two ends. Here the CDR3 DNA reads TGTGCCAGCAGCTTAAGTTACAGGGACAATCAGCCCCAGCATTTT. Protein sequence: CASSLSYRDNQPQHF.

The CDR3 loop reads CASSPTGTGANEKLFF. CDR3 coding DNA: TGTGCCAGCAGCCCAACGGGGACAGGCGCTAATGAAAAACTGTTTTTT. V and J are TRBV4-2 and TRBJ1-4; 8 positions agree with TRBD1. There are 16 residues in the CDR3. J was trimmed by 3 bases and V by 4 bases; bases with no gene match: 7. Germline V lookup: CDR1 LGHNA, CDR2 YNFKEQ.

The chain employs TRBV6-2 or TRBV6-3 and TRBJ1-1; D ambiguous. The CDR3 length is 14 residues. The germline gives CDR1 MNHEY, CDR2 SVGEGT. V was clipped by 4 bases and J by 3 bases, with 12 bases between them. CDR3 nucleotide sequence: TGTGCCAGCAGTTCGGGGAGCTGGGACACTGAAGCTTTCTTT. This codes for CASSSGSWDTEAFF.

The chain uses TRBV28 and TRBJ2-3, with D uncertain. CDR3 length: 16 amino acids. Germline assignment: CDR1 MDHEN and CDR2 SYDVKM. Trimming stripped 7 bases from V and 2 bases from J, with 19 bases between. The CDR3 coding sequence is TGTGCCAGCATCTCCTACTCCGAGAGAGTCACAGATACGCAGTATTTT. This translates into CASISYSERVTDTQYF.

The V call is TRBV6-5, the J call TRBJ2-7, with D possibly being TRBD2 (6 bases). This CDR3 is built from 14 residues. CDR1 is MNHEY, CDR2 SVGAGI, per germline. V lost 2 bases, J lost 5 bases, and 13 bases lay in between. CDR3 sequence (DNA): TGTGCCAGCAGTTACGGAGGGAAATGGGACGAGCAGTACTTC. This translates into CASSYGGKWDEQYF.

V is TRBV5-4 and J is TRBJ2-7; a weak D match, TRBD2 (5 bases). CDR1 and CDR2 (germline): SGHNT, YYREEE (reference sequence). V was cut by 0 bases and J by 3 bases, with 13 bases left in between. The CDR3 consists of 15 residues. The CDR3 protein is CASSLVSSGDYEQYF. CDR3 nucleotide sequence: TGTGCCAGCAGCTTGGTGTCGAGCGGAGACTACGAGCAGTACTTC.

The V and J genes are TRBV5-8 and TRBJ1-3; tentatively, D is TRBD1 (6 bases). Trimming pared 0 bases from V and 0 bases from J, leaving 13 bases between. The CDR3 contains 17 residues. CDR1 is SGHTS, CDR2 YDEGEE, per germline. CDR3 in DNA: TGTGCCAGCAGCTTGGGCCAGACAGGCTTCTCTGGAAACACCATATATTTT. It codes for CASSLGQTGFSGNTIYF.